This paragraph covers one TCR beta chain sequence. Its antigen is still unknown. Trimming took 3 bases from V and 4 from J, leaving 13 bases between them. CDR3 length: 14 amino acids. Germline lookup yields CDR1 GTSNPN and CDR2 SVGIG (reference sequence). The data belong to a study of cytomegalovirus exposure and HLA in healthy donors. Study-wide points: Cytomegalovirus association was assigned to 150 to 200 TCR beta chains. Later findings reportedly placed an Asian-associated ancestry cluster below the approximately 650-donor mean for N-insertions. For cytomegalovirus status, the classifier reportedly gave diagnoses with high specificity and sensitivity. Within the data, a cluster of highly shared sequence variants was likely a sequencing artifact.

60 Vbeta and 13 Jbeta primers were used in PCR. Clones were read by immunoSEQ multiplex PCR, and TCRdb kept only the in-frame ones, dropping some. Of about 180,000 clones listed, 60% to 80% were seen once; the top ten hold around 14%. The sample consisted of PBMCs. The V gene is TRBV30, the J gene TRBJ1-3; maybe TRBD1 (6 bases). The clonotype originates from a woman aged 50 to 65 in good health and CMV-seropositive. The CDR3 loop is CAWRPGTTGNTIYF. The CDR3 DNA sequence: TGTGCCTGGAGACCCGGGACAACGGGAAACACCATATATTTT.